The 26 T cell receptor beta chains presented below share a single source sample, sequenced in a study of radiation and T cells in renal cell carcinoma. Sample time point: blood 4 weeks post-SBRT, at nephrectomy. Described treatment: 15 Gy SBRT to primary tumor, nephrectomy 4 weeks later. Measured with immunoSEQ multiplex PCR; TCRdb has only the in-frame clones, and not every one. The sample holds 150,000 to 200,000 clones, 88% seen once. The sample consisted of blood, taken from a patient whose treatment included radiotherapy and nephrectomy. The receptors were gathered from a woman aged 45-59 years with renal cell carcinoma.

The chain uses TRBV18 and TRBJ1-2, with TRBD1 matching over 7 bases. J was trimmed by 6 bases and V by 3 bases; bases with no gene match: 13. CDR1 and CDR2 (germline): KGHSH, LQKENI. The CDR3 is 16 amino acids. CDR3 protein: CASSPVMGDSRNGYTF. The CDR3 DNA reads TGTGCCAGCTCACCGGTGATGGGGGACAGTAGGAATGGCTACACCTTC. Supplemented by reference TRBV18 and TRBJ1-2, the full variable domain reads NAGVMQNPRHLVRRRGQEARLRCSPMKGHSHVYWYRQLPEEGLKFMVYLQKENIIDESGMPKERFSAEFPKEGPSILRIQQVVRGDSAAYFCASSPVMGDSRNGYTFGSGTRLTVV.

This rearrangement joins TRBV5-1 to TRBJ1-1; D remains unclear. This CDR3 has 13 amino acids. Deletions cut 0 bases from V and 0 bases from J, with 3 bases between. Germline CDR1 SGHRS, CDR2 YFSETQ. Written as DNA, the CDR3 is TGCGCCAGCAGCTTGGCAGTGAACACTGAAGCTTTCTTT. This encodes CASSLAVNTEAFF.

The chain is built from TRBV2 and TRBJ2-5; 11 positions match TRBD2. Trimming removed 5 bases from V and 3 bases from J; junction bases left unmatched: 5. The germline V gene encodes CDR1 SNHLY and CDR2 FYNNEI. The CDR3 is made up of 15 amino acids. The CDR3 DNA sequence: TGTGCCAGCAGTAATAGCGGGGGGGCGGAAGAGACCCAGTACTTC. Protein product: CASSNSGGAEETQYF.

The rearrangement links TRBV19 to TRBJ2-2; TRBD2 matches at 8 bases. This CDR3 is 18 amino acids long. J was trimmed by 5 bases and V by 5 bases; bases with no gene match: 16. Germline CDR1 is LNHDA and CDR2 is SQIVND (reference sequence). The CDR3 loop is CASSSPSGGSFFTGELFF. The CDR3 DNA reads TGTGCCAGTAGTTCTCCGTCGGGGGGGTCCTTCTTTACCGGGGAGCTGTTTTTT. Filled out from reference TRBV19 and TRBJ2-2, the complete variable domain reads DGGITQSPKYLFRKEGQNVTLSCEQNLNHDAMYWYRQDPGQGLRLIYYSQIVNDFQKGDIAEGYSVSREKKESFPLTVTSAQKNPTAFYLCASSSPSGGSFFTGELFFGEGSRLTVL.

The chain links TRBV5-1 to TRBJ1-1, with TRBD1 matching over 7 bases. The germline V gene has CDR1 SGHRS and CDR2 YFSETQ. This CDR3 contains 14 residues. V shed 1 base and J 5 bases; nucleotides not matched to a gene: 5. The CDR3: CASSLPTGATEAFF. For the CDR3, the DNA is TGCGCCAGCAGCTTGCCTACAGGGGCGACTGAAGCTTTCTTT. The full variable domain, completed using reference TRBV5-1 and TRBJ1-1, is KAGVTQTPRYLIKTRGQQVTLSCSPISGHRSVSWYQQTPGQGLQFLFEYFSETQRNKGNFPGRFSGRQFSNSRSEMNVSTLELGDSALYLCASSLPTGATEAFFGQGTRLTVV.

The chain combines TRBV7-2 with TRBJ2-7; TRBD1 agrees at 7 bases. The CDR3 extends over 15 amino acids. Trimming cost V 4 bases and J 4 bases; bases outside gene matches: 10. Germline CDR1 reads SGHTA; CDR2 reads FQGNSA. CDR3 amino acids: CASSYLPGTAYEQYF. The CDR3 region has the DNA TGTGCCAGCAGCTATTTACCCGGGACAGCGTACGAGCAGTACTTC.

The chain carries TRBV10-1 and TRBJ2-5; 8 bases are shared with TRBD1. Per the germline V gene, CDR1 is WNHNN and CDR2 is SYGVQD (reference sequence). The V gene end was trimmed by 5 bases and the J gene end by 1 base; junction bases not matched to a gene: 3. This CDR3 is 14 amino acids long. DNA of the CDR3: TGCGCCAGCAGTACAGGGGGTTCCCAAGAGACCCAGTACTTC. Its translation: CASSTGGSQETQYF.

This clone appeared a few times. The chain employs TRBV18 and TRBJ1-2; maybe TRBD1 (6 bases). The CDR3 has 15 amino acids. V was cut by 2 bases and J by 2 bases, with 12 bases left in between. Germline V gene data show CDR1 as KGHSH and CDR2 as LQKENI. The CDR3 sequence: CASSPTGGANYGYTF. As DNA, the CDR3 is TGTGCCAGCTCACCAACGGGGGGCGCAAACTATGGCTACACCTTC.

The CDR3, as DNA: TGTGCCAGCAGTTCCCAGGGGAGCCAGCCCCAGCATTTT. This translates into CASSSQGSQPQHF. The rearrangement joins TRBV6-1 to TRBJ1-5; tentative D call: TRBD1 (6 bases). V was shortened by 5 bases and J by 7 bases, with 12 bases between the two germline ends. This CDR3 region has 13 residues. Looked up from germline, CDR1 is MNHNS and CDR2 is SASEGT.

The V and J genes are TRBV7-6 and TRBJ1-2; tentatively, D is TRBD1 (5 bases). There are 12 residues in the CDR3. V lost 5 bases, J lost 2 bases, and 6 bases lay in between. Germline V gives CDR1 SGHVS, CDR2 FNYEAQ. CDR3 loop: CASSGANYGYTF. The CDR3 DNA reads TGTGCCAGCAGCGGGGCCAACTATGGCTACACCTTC. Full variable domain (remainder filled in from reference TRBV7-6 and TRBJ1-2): GAGVSQSPRYKVTKRGQDVALRCDPISGHVSLYWYRQALGQGPEFLTYFNYEAQQDKSGLPNDRFSAERPEGSISTLTIQRTEQRDSAMYRCASSGANYGYTFGSGTRLTVV.

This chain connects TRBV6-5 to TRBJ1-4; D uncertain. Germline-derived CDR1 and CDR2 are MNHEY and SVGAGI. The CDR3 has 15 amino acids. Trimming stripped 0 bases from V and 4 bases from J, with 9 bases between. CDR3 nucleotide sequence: TGTGCCAGCAGTTACTCGACACGGATTAATGAAAAACTGTTTTTT. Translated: CASSYSTRINEKLFF.

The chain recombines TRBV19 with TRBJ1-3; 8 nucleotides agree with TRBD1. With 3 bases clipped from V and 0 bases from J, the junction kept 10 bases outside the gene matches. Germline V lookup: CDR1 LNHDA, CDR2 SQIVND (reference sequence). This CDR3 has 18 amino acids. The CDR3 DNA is TGTGCCAGTAGTATCGAGTCCGGGACAGGAGCCTCTGGAAACACCATATATTTT. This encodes CASSIESGTGASGNTIYF.

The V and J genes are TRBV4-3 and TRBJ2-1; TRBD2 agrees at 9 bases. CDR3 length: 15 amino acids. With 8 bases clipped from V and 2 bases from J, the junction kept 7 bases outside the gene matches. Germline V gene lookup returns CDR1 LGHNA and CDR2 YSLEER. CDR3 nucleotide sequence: TGCGCCAGCGGGGAAGCGGGGGGCGCCTACAATGAGCAGTTCTTC. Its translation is CASGEAGGAYNEQFF.

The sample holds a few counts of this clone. CDR3 bases: TGTGCCAGCAGCCCCGGGACAGGGGAGTCGTCGACCCTCCACTTT. This encodes CASSPGTGESSTLHF. The chain recombines TRBV4-2 with TRBJ1-6; 10 nucleotides align to TRBD1. The CDR3 is made up of 15 amino acids. Germline assignment: CDR1 LGHNA and CDR2 YNFKEQ. The V and J ends lost 4 bases and 14 bases, in that order; junction bases with no gene match: 11.

The CDR3 sequence is CAIRPTGGNTEAFF. The CDR3 DNA is TGTGCCATTAGGCCCACAGGGGGTAACACTGAAGCTTTCTTT. The chain has TRBV7-9 and TRBJ1-1; 8 bases are shared with TRBD1. V lost 10 bases, J lost 2 bases, and 9 bases stayed unmatched. The CDR3 contains 14 residues. CDR1 SEHNR and CDR2 FQNEAQ come from the germline V gene (reference sequence).

The CDR3 spells CASSVADGQPQHF. In DNA, the CDR3 is TGCGCCAGCAGTGTGGCGGACGGTCAGCCCCAGCATTTT. The J gene is TRBJ1-5, the V gene TRBV10-1; D is ambiguous. Germline values: CDR1 WNHNN, CDR2 SYGVQD (reference sequence). The CDR3 loop spans 13 amino acids. V lost 4 bases and J 6 bases, leaving 10 bases between the germline ends.

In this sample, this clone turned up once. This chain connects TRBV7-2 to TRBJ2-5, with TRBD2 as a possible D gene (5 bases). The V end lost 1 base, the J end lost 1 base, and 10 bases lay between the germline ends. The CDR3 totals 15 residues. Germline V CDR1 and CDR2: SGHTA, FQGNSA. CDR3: CASSLGGHVQETQYF. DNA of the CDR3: TGTGCCAGCAGCTTAGGAGGGCACGTCCAAGAGACCCAGTACTTC.

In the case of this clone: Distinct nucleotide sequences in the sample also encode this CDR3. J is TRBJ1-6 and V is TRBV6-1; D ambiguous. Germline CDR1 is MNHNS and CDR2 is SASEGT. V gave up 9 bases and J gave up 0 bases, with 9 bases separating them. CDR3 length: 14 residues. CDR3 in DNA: TGTGCCAGTCGGGTTAGCTCCTATAATTCACCCCTCCACTTT. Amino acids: CASRVSSYNSPLHF.

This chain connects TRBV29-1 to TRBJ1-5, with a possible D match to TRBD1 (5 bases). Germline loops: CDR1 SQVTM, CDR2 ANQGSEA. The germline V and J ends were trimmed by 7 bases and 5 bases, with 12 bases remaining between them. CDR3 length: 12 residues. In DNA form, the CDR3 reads TGCAGCGCCCGGGACGCAGATCAGCCCCAGCATTTT. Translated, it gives CSARDADQPQHF. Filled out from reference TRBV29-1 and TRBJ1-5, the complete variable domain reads SAVISQKPSRDICQRGTSLTIQCQVDSQVTMMFWYRQQPGQSLTLIATANQGSEATYESGFVIDKFPISRPNLTFSTLTVSNMSPEDSSIYLCSARDADQPQHFGDGTRLSIL.

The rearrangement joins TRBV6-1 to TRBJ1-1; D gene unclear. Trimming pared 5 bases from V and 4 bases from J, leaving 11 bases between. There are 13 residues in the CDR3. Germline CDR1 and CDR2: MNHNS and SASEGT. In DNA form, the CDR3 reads TGTGCCAGCAGTAGGAGTGCGGGCACTGAAGCTTTCTTT. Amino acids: CASSRSAGTEAFF.

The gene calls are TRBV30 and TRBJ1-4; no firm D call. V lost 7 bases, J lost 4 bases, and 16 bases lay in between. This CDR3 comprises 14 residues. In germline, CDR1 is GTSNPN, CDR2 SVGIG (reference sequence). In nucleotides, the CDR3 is TGTGCCTCCAAGGCCTGGGGAGTTAATGAAAAACTGTTTTTT. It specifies CASKAWGVNEKLFF.

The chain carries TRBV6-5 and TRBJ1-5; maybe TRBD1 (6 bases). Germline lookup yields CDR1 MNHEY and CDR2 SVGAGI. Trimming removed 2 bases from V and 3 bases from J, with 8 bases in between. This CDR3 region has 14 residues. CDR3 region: CASSYHRDNQPQHF. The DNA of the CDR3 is TGTGCCAGCAGTTACCACAGGGACAATCAGCCCCAGCATTTT.

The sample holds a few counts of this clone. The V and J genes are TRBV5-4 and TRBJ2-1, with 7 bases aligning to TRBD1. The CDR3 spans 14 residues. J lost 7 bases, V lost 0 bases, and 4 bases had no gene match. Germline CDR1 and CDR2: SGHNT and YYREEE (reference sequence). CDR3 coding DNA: TGTGCCAGCAGCTTGGACAGGGGAAGGAATGAGCAGTTCTTC. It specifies CASSLDRGRNEQFF. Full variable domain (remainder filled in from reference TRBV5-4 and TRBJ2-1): ETGVTQSPTHLIKTRGQQVTLRCSSQSGHNTVSWYQQALGQGPQFIFQYYREEENGRGNFPPRFSGLQFPNYSSELNVNALELDDSALYLCASSLDRGRNEQFFGPGTRLTVL.

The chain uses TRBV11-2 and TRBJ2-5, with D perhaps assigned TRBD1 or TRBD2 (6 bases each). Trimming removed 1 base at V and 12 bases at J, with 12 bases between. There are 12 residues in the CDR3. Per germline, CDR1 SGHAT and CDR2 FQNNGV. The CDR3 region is CASSLGGAVKYF. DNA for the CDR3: TGTGCCAGCAGCTTAGGGGGGGCCGTTAAGTACTTC.

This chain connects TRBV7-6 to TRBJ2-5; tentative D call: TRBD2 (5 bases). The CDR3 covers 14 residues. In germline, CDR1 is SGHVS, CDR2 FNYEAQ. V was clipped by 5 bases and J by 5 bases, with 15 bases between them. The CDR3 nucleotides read TGTGCCAGCAGCCCCCGGACGGGGTGGGAGACCCAGTACTTC. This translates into CASSPRTGWETQYF.

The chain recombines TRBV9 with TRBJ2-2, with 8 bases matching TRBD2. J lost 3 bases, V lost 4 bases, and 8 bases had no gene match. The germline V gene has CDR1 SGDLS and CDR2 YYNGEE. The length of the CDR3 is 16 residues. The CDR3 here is CASSPEAGGHTGELFF. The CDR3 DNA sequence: TGTGCCAGCAGCCCCGAGGCGGGGGGACACACCGGGGAGCTGTTTTTT.